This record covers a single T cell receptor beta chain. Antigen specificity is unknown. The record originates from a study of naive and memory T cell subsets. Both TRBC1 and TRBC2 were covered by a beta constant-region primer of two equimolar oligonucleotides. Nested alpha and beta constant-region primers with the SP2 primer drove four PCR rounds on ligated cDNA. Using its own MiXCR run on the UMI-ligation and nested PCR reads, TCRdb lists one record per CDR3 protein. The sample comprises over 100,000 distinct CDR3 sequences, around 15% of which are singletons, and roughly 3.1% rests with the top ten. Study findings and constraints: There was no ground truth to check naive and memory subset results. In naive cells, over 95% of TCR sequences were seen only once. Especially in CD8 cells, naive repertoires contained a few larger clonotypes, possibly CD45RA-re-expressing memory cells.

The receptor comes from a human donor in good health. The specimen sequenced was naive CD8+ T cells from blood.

The CDR3 coding sequence is TGTGCCAGCAGGGGGGGAATCAACACTGAAGCTTTCTTT. It encodes CASRGGINTEAFF. This chain links TRBV28 with TRBJ1-1, with D possibly matching TRBD1 (5 bases). The germline gives CDR1 MDHEN, CDR2 SYDVKM. V gave up 6 bases and J gave up 2 bases, with 10 bases separating them. The CDR3 has 13 residues.